This T cell receptor beta chain was recovered during a study of OX40 agonist ivuxolimab in advanced cancers. Turning to the study itself: A history of anti-PD-1, anti-PD-L1 or anti-CTLA-4 therapy was acceptable, and roughly 40% had some.

Patients with autoimmune history or systemic immunosuppression were excluded. General study results and limits: Averaging showed that CD8+ T cells had more expanded clones than CD4+ did. Clonal expansion by week 6 occurred in CD4+ and CD8+ blood T cells (at 0.1 to 3.0 mg/kg).

CDR1 ENHRY and CDR2 SYGVKD come from the germline V gene. V lost 0 bases and J lost 7, with 9 bases in between. The CDR3 spans 13 residues. Note on this clone: Antigen unknown.

This table comes from immunoSEQ multiplex PCR, and its TCRdb copy is limited to in-frame clones, with some not included. The sample consists of 98,000 or so clones, approximately 93% of them appearing once. Sequenced material: CD4+ or CD8+ T cells sorted from blood, taken in a trial of the OX40 agonist ivuxolimab. The origin of this receptor is an adult with an advanced solid tumor such as melanoma, head and neck, liver or kidney cancer. The chain links TRBV10-3 to TRBJ1-2, with unresolved D. The CDR3 region is CAISESGPGGYTF. The CDR3 bases are TGTGCCATCAGTGAGTCGGGCCCGGGTGGCTACACCTTC.